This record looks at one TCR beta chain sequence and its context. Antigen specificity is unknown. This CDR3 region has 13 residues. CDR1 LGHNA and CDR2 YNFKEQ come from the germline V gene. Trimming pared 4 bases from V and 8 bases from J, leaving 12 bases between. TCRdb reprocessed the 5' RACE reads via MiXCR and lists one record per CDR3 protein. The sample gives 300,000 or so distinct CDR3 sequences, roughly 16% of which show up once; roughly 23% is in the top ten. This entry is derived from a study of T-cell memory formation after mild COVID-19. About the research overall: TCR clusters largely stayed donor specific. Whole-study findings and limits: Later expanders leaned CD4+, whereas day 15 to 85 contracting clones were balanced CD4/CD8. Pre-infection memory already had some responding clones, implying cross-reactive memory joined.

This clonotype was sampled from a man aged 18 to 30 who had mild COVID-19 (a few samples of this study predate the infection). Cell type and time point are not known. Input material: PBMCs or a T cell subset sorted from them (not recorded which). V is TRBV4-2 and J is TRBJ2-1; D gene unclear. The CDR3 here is CASSLVVGDEQFF. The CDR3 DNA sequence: TGTGCCAGCAGCCTAGTCGTCGGCGATGAGCAGTTCTTC.